This T cell receptor (beta chain) was found in a study of cytomegalovirus exposure and HLA in healthy donors. Across the study: There were 100 million to 130 million unique TCR beta sequences, drawn from about 200 million T cells, in an earlier analysis.

Between the trimmed V and J ends, which lost 0 bases and 10 bases, there was a span of 17 bases. Per germline, CDR1 SGDLS and CDR2 YYNGEE. The CDR3 spans 15 residues. PCR primers comprised 60 Vbeta and 13 Jbeta primers. Generated by immunoSEQ multiplex PCR, the TCRdb table keeps only in-frame clones and is missing some. Seen in this sample are 60,000 to 80,000 clones; the ten most common clones hold 0.83%. Sequenced input: PBMCs. The TCR comes from a boy younger than 18 in good health and CMV-seronegative. The chain is built from TRBV9 and TRBJ2-1; TRBD1 is a possible D gene (5 bases). CDR3 protein: CASSVEFGQGGEQFF. CDR3 sequence (DNA): TGTGCCAGCAGCGTAGAGTTCGGGCAGGGTGGCGAGCAGTTCTTC.